This T cell receptor beta chain was identified in a study of metastatic and nonmetastatic thyroid tumors. Study information: Samples came from malignant and benign thyroid patients, and repertoires were compared across blood and tumor or nodule tissue.

Study findings and constraints: Relative to benign nodules, malignant thyroid tumors were reportedly characterized by significantly elevated TCR beta diversity in blood and tumor.

A note on this clone: Its antigen remains unidentified.

Germline CDR1 is SGHRS and CDR2 is YFSETQ. Trimming pared 2 bases from V and 5 bases from J, leaving 12 bases between. There are 14 residues in the CDR3. Treatment of any kind had been given to no patient before thyroid surgery. Per the authors' pipeline: The study built a papillary thyroid cancer distant-metastasis classifier from CDR3 differences across clinicopathological groups. TCRdb re-called the PCR reads with MiXCR. None of the V and J calls come from the authors' own analysis; TCRdb made them. The sample holds some 38,000 clones; around half are singletons and the top ten take approximately 25%.

The clonotype comes from a male donor with papillary thyroid cancer or a benign thyroid nodule (not recorded which). Some clones in this sample may be carry-over from other donors' samples. This chain joins TRBV5-1 and TRBJ2-3; tentative D call: TRBD2 (7 bases). The sequenced sample was tumor tissue. CDR3 sequence reads: CASSFTGRGDTQYF. In DNA form, the CDR3 reads TGCGCCAGCAGCTTCACAGGGAGGGGAGATACGCAGTATTTT.